One sample yielded the 15 T cell receptor beta chains listed below, sequenced in a study of blood T cell repertoires in COVID-19. Method: immunoSEQ multiplex PCR; TCRdb's copy keeps in-frame clones and lacks some. The sample records approximately 220,000 clones, about 86% being singletons. Specimen: PBMCs or T cells enriched from blood (not recorded which). The receptors derive from a woman aged 40 to 50 with acute COVID-19.

The V and J genes are TRBV7-2 and TRBJ1-2, with D perhaps matching TRBD1 (6 bases). V was cut by 0 bases and J by 3 bases, with 8 bases left in between. The CDR3 runs 14 residues. CDR1 and CDR2 from the germline V gene are SGHTA and FQGNSA. DNA of the CDR3: TGTGCCAGCAGCTTAGCTGGACAGTACTATGGCTACACCTTC. Translating gives CASSLAGQYYGYTF.

The V gene is TRBV30, the J gene TRBJ1-2; D remains ambiguous. V lost 4 bases to trimming and J lost 7 bases, with 13 bases between them. The CDR3 has 12 residues. The V gene's germline CDR1 is GTSNPN and CDR2 SVGIG (reference sequence). The CDR3 DNA reads as TGTGCCTGGACCTCAGGCCCTGGTGGCTACACCTTC. Protein sequence: CAWTSGPGGYTF.

The rearrangement joins TRBV19 to TRBJ2-2; 7 nucleotides match TRBD2. V shed 7 bases and J 1 base; nucleotides not matched to a gene: 12. The CDR3 extends over 17 amino acids. The germline V gene has CDR1 LNHDA and CDR2 SQIVND (reference sequence). The CDR3 DNA follows: TGTGCCAGTACCCTCCTTTGGGGGGGTCAGAACACCGGGGAGCTGTTTTTT. Its translation: CASTLLWGGQNTGELFF.

Regarding this clone: Other nucleotide sequences from this sample produce the same CDR3. This sequence joins TRBV19 and TRBJ2-3; weak D call: TRBD1 (6 bases). The CDR3 loop spans 16 amino acids. The germline V gene has CDR1 LNHDA and CDR2 SQIVND (reference sequence). Trimming took 0 bases from V and 3 from J, leaving 13 bases between them. The CDR3 reads CASSIDHREGTDTQYF. In nucleotides, the CDR3 is TGTGCCAGTAGTATAGATCACAGGGAAGGGACAGATACGCAGTATTTT.

CDR3: CASSLGGRSRTDTQYF. CDR3 in DNA: TGTGCCAGCAGCTTAGGGGGCCGATCTCGCACAGATACGCAGTATTTT. The chain couples TRBV7-2 to TRBJ2-3; possibly TRBD1 for D (5 bases). Germline assignment: CDR1 SGHTA and CDR2 FQGNSA. Trimming left V 1 base short and J 1 base short, with 12 bases between. CDR3 size: 16 residues.

The J gene is TRBJ2-4, the V gene TRBV3-1 (or the pseudogene TRBV3-2); the D gene is possibly TRBD2 (6 bases). The CDR3 covers 13 residues. In germline, CDR1 is LGHDT, CDR2 YNNKEL (reference sequence). V was cut by 4 bases and J by 6 bases, with 10 bases left in between. In DNA form, the CDR3 reads TGTGCCAGCAGCCCCACGGGACTAAACATTCAGTACTTC. This codes for CASSPTGLNIQYF.

The V gene is TRBV24-1, the J gene TRBJ2-1; no firm D call. In germline, CDR1 is KGHDR, CDR2 SFDVKD. The CDR3 extends over 15 amino acids. V was clipped by 3 bases and J by 3 bases, with 11 bases between them. The CDR3: CATSDPRFVYNEQFF. The DNA of the CDR3 is TGTGCCACCAGTGATCCGCGTTTTGTCTACAATGAGCAGTTCTTC.

In this sample, this clone turned up once. The rearrangement joins TRBV9 to TRBJ2-7, with a weak D call TRBD2 (6 bases). This CDR3 region has 15 residues. V lost 0 bases and J lost 2, with 12 bases in between. Germline lookup yields CDR1 SGDLS and CDR2 YYNGEE. DNA of the CDR3: TGTGCCAGCAGCGTAGGGGGCGGGGCCACCTACGAGCAGTACTTC. Residues: CASSVGGGATYEQYF. The full variable domain, in which reference TRBV9 and TRBJ2-7 provide the parts outside the CDR3, is DSGVTQTPKHLITATGQRVTLRCSPRSGDLSVYWYQQSLDQGLQFLIQYYNGEERAKGNILERFSAQQFPDLHSELNLSSLELGDSALYFCASSVGGGATYEQYFGPGTRLTVT.

This CDR3 reads CASSFQYYGYTF. The CDR3 region has the DNA TGTGCCAGCAGCTTCCAGTACTATGGCTACACCTTC. The chain couples TRBV11-2 to TRBJ1-2; no clear D. The CDR3 loop spans 12 amino acids. Germline CDR1 and CDR2: SGHAT and FQNNGV. Trimming stripped 3 bases from V and 3 bases from J, with 5 bases between.

J is TRBJ1-1 and V is TRBV7-2; 8 nucleotides agree with TRBD1. The ends lost 5 bases at V and 4 bases at J; junction bases unmatched: 6. Germline CDR1 reads SGHTA; CDR2 reads FQGNSA. The CDR3 sequence is 14 residues long. The CDR3 coding sequence is TGTGCCAGCAGCCCGGACAGGGCCGGCACTGAAGCTTTCTTT. Translating gives CASSPDRAGTEAFF.

This chain uses TRBV5-8 with TRBJ2-5; 7 nucleotides align to TRBD1. Germline values: CDR1 SGHTS, CDR2 YDEGEE. V lost 2 bases, J lost 2 bases, and 9 bases stayed unmatched. The CDR3 loop spans 16 amino acids. This CDR3 is CASSFRDSFLQETQYF. The CDR3 DNA reads TGTGCCAGCAGCTTCCGGGACAGCTTCCTACAAGAGACCCAGTACTTC. Combining the CDR3 with reference TRBV5-8 and TRBJ2-5 gives the whole variable domain EAGVTQSPTHLIKTRGQQATLRCSPISGHTSVYWYQQALGLGLQFLLWYDEGEERNRGNFPPRFSGRQFPNYSSELNVNALELEDSALYLCASSFRDSFLQETQYFGPGTRLLVL.

The J gene is TRBJ1-2, the V gene TRBV7-6; D might be TRBD1 (5 bases). Per germline, CDR1 SGHVS and CDR2 FNYEAQ. This CDR3 has 13 residues. Trimming removed 6 bases at V and 5 bases at J, with 13 bases between. CDR3 protein: CASSGASSYGYTF. The CDR3 nucleotides are TGTGCCAGCAGTGGGGCTTCATCGTATGGCTACACCTTC.

V gene TRBV5-1 combines with J gene TRBJ2-2; D might be TRBD1 (7 bases). Germline V gives CDR1 SGHRS, CDR2 YFSETQ. CDR3 length: 15 amino acids. Trimming removed 4 bases from V and 7 bases from J, with 17 bases in between. The CDR3 loop is CASSPGQGGVGELFF. The CDR3 region has the DNA TGCGCCAGCAGCCCCGGGCAGGGGGGAGTCGGGGAGCTGTTTTTT.

The chain carries TRBV6-5 and TRBJ2-3; 8 bases are a match to TRBD2. The ends lost 8 bases at V and 0 bases at J; junction bases unmatched: 1. This CDR3 contains 13 residues. CDR1 MNHEY and CDR2 SVGAGI come from the germline V gene. This CDR3 reads CASRTSSTDTQYF. In DNA, the CDR3 is TGTGCCAGCCGGACTAGCAGCACAGATACGCAGTATTTT.

The J gene is TRBJ1-1, the V gene TRBV11-2; weak D call: TRBD1 (6 bases). Between the trimmed V and J ends, which lost 3 bases and 1 base, there was a span of 12 bases. The CDR3 runs 15 residues. CDR1 and CDR2 from the germline V gene are SGHAT and FQNNGV. The CDR3 sequence: CASSFQGNKNTEAFF. The CDR3 nucleotides read TGTGCCAGCAGCTTCCAGGGGAATAAGAACACTGAAGCTTTCTTT.